This passage covers 14 T cell receptor beta chains from one sample sequenced in a study of PD-L1 blockade in urothelial cancer. Regarding time point: pretreatment peripheral blood. TCRdb's copy holds only in-frame clones and misses some; the assay was immunoSEQ multiplex PCR. Of 130,000 or so clones in the sample, around 85% were seen once. The sequencing used PBMCs, collected around atezolizumab (anti-PD-L1) treatment. The receptors here all came from a man in his forties or fifties with urothelial cancer.

The chain employs TRBV14 and TRBJ2-7, with TRBD2 identical over 11 bases. The germline gives CDR1 SGHDN, CDR2 FVKESK. The CDR3 covers 19 residues. The J segment lost 1 base and the V segment lost 4 bases, leaving 15 bases of the junction unmatched. The CDR3: CASSPRPTSGSGRSYEQYF. As DNA, the CDR3 is TGTGCCAGCAGCCCCCGACCCACTAGCGGGAGCGGTCGTTCCTACGAGCAGTACTTC.

The chain recombines TRBV6-6 with TRBJ2-7, with 7 bases identical to TRBD2. This CDR3 region has 16 residues. The junction had 16 bases not matched to a gene; V was cut back by 2 bases and J by 9 bases. CDR1 is MNHNY, CDR2 SVGAGI, per germline (reference sequence). The CDR3 loop reads CASSYQSGPTGGRQYF. In DNA, the CDR3 is TGTGCCAGCAGTTACCAATCCGGGCCCACGGGGGGTAGGCAGTACTTC.

The rearrangement links TRBV10-2 to TRBJ2-5; 11 bases align to TRBD2. Trimming cost V 6 bases and J 3 bases; bases outside gene matches: 3. This CDR3 comprises 14 residues. Per germline, CDR1 WSHSY and CDR2 SAAADI. The CDR3 coding sequence is TGCGCCAGCAGCCAACTAGCGGGAGAAGAGACCCAGTACTTC. Translation: CASSQLAGEETQYF.

The table lists this clone with a count of one. CDR3 sequence (DNA): TGTGCCAGCATTATGACAGGGGGCGCCTCCTACAATGAGCAGTTCTTC. Translation gives CASIMTGGASYNEQFF. The V and J genes are TRBV28 and TRBJ2-1; TRBD1 matches 10 bases. V dropped 7 bases and J dropped 0; count of bases not matched to a gene: 6. Germline V gene data show CDR1 as MDHEN and CDR2 as SYDVKM. CDR3 size: 16 residues.

The chain carries TRBV12-5 and TRBJ2-3; tentative D call: TRBD1 (6 bases). The V gene's germline CDR1 is LGHNT and CDR2 FRNRAP. Trimming left V 4 bases short and J 6 bases short, with 17 bases between. This CDR3 region has 15 residues. The CDR3 sequence is CASGSQTGSFDTQYF. The CDR3, as DNA: TGTGCTAGTGGTTCCCAGACAGGTTCCTTCGATACGCAGTATTTT.

This chain links TRBV7-9 with TRBJ2-3, with 10 bases matching TRBD1. V was clipped by 5 bases and J by 1 base; unmatched bases: 6. Germline loops: CDR1 SEHNR, CDR2 FQNEAQ (reference sequence). There are 16 residues in the CDR3. CDR3 protein: CASSPGGTGGTDTQYF. The CDR3 coding sequence is TGTGCCAGCAGCCCTGGGGGGACAGGGGGCACAGATACGCAGTATTTT.

The chain combines TRBV28 with TRBJ2-3, with TRBD1 matching over 8 bases. This CDR3 is built from 15 residues. Germline values: CDR1 MDHEN, CDR2 SYDVKM. V trimming: 2 bases; J trimming: 1 base; junction bases outside the gene matches: 2. The CDR3 spells CASSLRGQGTDTQYF. CDR3 bases: TGTGCCAGCAGTTTAAGGGGACAGGGCACAGATACGCAGTATTTT.

The rearrangement joins TRBV5-1 to TRBJ2-5; tentative D call: TRBD1 (5 bases). The V end lost 3 bases, the J end lost 1 base, and 13 bases lay between the germline ends. Germline assignment: CDR1 SGHRS and CDR2 YFSETQ. The CDR3 length is 15 residues. CDR3 amino acids: CASSSIPGRQETQYF. In nucleotides, the CDR3 is TGCGCCAGCAGCTCTATTCCAGGGCGCCAAGAGACCCAGTACTTC.

This rearrangement joins TRBV10-3 to TRBJ2-3; D is possibly TRBD2 (6 bases). Trimming removed 4 bases from V and 5 bases from J, with 13 bases in between. Germline-derived CDR1 and CDR2 are ENHRY and SYGVKD. CDR3 length: 14 amino acids. CDR3 bases: TGTGCCATCAGTGGGGACTCAGGAGGAGATACGCAGTATTTT. The encoded protein is CAISGDSGGDTQYF.

The V and J genes are TRBV5-4 and TRBJ2-1; unclear D gene. Between the trimmed V and J ends, which lost 3 bases and 9 bases, there was a span of 13 bases. The V gene's germline CDR1 is SGHNT and CDR2 YYREEE (reference sequence). The CDR3 totals 13 residues. The chain's CDR3 is CASSSPPRSEQFF. The CDR3 nucleotides read TGTGCCAGCAGCTCCCCCCCCCGTAGTGAGCAGTTCTTC.

The gene calls are TRBV19 and TRBJ2-1; TRBD2 might be the D (6 bases). The CDR3 extends over 13 amino acids. The V end lost 6 bases, the J end lost 5 bases, and 11 bases lay between the germline ends. Germline V lookup: CDR1 LNHDA, CDR2 SQIVND (reference sequence). CDR3 amino acids: CASSDRGNNEQFF. CDR3 sequence (DNA): TGTGCCAGTAGCGACCGGGGGAACAATGAGCAGTTCTTC.

The rearrangement links TRBV19 to TRBJ2-7, with a weak D call TRBD2 (5 bases). Germline-derived CDR1 and CDR2 are LNHDA and SQIVND (reference sequence). V shed 5 bases and J shed 3 bases, with 11 bases lying between them. The CDR3 contains 13 residues. The CDR3 nucleotides are TGTGCCAGTAGTTCGAGCGGAGGCTACGAGCAGTACTTC. Translated: CASSSSGGYEQYF.

The rearrangement joins TRBV5-6 to TRBJ2-7; 8 bases line up with TRBD2. The CDR3 has 16 residues. Looked up from germline, CDR1 is SGHDT and CDR2 is YYEEEE. After removal of 7 bases from V and 2 bases from J, the junction contained 14 bases not matched to a gene. DNA for the CDR3: TGTGCCAGCGAAAACCTAGGGCGCGGGAGGACCTACGAGCAGTACTTC. It encodes CASENLGRGRTYEQYF.

The chain uses TRBV7-3 and TRBJ2-6, with D perhaps matching TRBD1 (6 bases). This CDR3 has 17 amino acids. Germline lookup yields CDR1 SGHTA and CDR2 FQGTGA. Trimming took 2 bases from V and 0 from J, leaving 11 bases between them. The CDR3 nucleotides are TGTGCCAGCAGCTTACAGGGGTCCCGCTCTGGGGCCAACGTCCTGACTTTC. Protein sequence: CASSLQGSRSGANVLTF.